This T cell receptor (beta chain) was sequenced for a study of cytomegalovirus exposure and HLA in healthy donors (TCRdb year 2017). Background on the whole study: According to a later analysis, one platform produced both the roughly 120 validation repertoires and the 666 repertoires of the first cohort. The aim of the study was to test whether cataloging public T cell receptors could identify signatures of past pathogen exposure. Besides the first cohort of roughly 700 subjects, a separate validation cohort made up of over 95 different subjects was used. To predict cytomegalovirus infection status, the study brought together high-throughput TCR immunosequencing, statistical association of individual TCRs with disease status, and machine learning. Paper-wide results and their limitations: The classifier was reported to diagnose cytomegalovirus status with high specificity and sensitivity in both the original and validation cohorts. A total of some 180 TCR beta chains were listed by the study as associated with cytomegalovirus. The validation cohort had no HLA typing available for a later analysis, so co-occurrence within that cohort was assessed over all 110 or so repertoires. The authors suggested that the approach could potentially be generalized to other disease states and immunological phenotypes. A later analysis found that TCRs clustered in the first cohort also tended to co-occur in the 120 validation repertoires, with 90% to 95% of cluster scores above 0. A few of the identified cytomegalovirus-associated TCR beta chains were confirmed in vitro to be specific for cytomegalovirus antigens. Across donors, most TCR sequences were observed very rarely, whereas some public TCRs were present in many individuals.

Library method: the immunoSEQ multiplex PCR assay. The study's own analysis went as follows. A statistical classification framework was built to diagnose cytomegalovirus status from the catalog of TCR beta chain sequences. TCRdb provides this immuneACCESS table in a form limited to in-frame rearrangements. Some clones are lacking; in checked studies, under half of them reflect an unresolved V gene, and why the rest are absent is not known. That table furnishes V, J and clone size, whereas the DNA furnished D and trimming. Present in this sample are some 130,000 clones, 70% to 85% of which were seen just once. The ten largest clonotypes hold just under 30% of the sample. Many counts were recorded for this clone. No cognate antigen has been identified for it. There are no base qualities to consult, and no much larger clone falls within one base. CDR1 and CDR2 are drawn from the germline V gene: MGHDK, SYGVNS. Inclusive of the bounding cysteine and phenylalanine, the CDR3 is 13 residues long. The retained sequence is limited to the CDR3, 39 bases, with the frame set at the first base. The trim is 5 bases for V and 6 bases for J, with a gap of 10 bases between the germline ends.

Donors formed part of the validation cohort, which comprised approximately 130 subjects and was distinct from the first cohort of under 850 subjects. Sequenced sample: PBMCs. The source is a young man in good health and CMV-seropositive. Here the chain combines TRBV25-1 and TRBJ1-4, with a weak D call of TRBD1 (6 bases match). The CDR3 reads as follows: CASSKGGDEKLFF. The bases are TGTGCCAGCAGTAAAGGGGGAGATGAAAAACTGTTTTTT. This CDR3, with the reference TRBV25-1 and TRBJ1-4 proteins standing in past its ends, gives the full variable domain EADIYQTPRYLVIGTGKKITLECSQTMGHDKMYWYQQDPGMELHLIHYSYGVNSTEKGDLSSESTVSRIRTEHFPLTLESARPSHTSQYLCASSKGGDEKLFFGSGTQLSVL.